This TCR beta chain is from a study of T cell responses to AZD1222 COVID-19 vaccine. About this clone: The antigen is undetermined.

Overall study results and limits: Most donors were white British, females outnumbered males, and clonal diversity was possibly underestimated. Baseline seropositivity characterized only six AZD1222 recipients. Targets within unmutated variant regions were reportedly found for nearly half of spike-specific TCRs.

Assay used: immunoSEQ multiplex PCR; TCRdb lists only in-frame clones, some missing. The table lists fewer than 200,000 clones, approximately 90% of them singletons. Material: peripheral blood, obtained 28 days after the second AZD1222 dose. The TCR was taken from an adult who received the AZD1222 COVID-19 vaccine.

CDR3: CASSLWGNTEAFF. The DNA for the CDR3 is TGTGCCAGCAGCCTCTGGGGGAACACTGAAGCTTTCTTT. V gene TRBV3-1 (or the pseudogene TRBV3-2) combines with J gene TRBJ1-1; no reliable D call. Germline CDR1 is LGHDT and CDR2 is YNNKEL (reference sequence). V shed 4 bases and J shed 1 base, with 7 bases lying between them. There are 13 residues in the CDR3.